This T cell receptor (beta chain) emerged from a study of blood T cell repertoires in COVID-19. Study context: Sites in the United States, Italy and Spain provided acute and convalescent COVID-19 samples. In each case, the material was cDNA or gDNA derived from T cells, B-cell-depleted T cells, or PBMCs.

As handled by the study authors: Reference gene primer amplification gave nucleated cell count estimates. Here immunoSEQ multiplex PCR was the method, and the copy in TCRdb shows in-frame clones only, minus some. That table gives V, J and clone size, and the DNA gave D and trimming. The profile shows 150,000 to 200,000 clones, approximately 85% of them singletons. The origin of this receptor is a man aged 60 to 69 with acute or convalescent COVID-19. The material sequenced was peripheral blood.

CDR3 protein: CASSPPLDTLEVGGYTF. The CDR3 DNA reads TGTGCCAGCAGTCCCCCCCTCGACACGTTGGAAGTGGGTGGCTACACCTTC. The chain has TRBV28 and TRBJ1-2, with D unclear. Trimming shortened V by 5 bases and J by 7 bases, and 26 bases separated the two germline ends. The CDR3 sequence is 17 residues long. The germline V gene has CDR1 MDHEN and CDR2 SYDVKM.